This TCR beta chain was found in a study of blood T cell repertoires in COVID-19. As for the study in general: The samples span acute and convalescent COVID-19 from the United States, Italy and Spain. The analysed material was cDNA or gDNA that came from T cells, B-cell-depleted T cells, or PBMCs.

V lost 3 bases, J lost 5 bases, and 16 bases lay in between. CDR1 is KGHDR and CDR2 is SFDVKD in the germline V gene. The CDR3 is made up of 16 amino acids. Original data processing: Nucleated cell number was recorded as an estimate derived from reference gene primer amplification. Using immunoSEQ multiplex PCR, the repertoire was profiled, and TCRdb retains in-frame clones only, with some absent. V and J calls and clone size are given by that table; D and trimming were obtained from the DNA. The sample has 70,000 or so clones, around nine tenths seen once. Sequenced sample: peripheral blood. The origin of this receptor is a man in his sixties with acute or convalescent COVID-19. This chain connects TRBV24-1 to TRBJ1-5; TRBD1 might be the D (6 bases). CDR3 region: CATSDPRGGGDQPQHF. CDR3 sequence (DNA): TGTGCCACCAGTGATCCCCGGGGGGGCGGGGATCAGCCCCAGCATTTT.